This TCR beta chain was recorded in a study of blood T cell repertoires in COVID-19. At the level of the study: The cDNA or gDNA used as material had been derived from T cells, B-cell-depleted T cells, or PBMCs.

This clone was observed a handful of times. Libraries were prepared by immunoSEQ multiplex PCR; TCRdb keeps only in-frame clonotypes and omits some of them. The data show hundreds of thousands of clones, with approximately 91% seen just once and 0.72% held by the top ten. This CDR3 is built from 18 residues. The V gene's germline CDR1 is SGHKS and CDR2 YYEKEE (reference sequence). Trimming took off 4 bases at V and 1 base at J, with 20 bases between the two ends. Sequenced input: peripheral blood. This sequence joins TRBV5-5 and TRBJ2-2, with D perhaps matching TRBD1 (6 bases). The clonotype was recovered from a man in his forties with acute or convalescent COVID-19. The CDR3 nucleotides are TGTGCCAGCAGCCTCGGACAGAGGCCCGTCGGGAACACCGGGGAGCTGTTTTTT. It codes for CASSLGQRPVGNTGELFF.